The 24 T cell receptor beta chains in this list originate from one sample, sequenced in a study of a mutant IDH1 vaccine in newly diagnosed glioma. Repertoires were generated with immunoSEQ multiplex PCR, while TCRdb's copy carries only in-frame clones and drops some. The sample yields roughly 34,000 clones, roughly 56% seen once. These receptors' antigens are unknown. Time point in this sample: week 5, during vaccination. Each dose of the vaccine consisted of 300 ug of mutant IDH1 20-mer peptide, with topical imiquimod. The sample was PBMCs, taken from a glioma patient whose treatment included an IDH1 peptide vaccine. These receptors all come from a woman between 18 and 29 years old with glioma.

This chain connects TRBV6-5 to TRBJ1-1; TRBD1 agrees at 7 bases. Germline CDR1 is MNHEY and CDR2 is SVGAGI. CDR3 length: 13 residues. Germline trimming cut 6 bases from V and 3 bases from J; bases unmatched to any gene: 4. The CDR3 region has the DNA TGTGCCAGCAGGAGGGGGCGAGACACTGAAGCTTTCTTT. This translates into CASRRGRDTEAFF.

The chain employs TRBV27 and TRBJ1-1; D may be TRBD1 (5 bases). The V end lost 8 bases, the J end lost 6 bases, and 10 bases lay between the germline ends. The germline V gene has CDR1 MNHEY and CDR2 SMNVEV (reference sequence). This CDR3 comprises 11 residues. In nucleotides, the CDR3 is TGTGCCAGCGGGGACTACCCTGAAGCTTTCTTT. Its translation: CASGDYPEAFF.

The rearrangement joins TRBV7-9 to TRBJ2-3, with TRBD1 matching over 8 bases. The germline CDR1 and CDR2 sequences are SEHNR and FQNEAQ (reference sequence). The trim removed 4 bases at V and 5 bases at J, leaving 8 bases unmatched. This CDR3 spans 15 amino acids. The CDR3 region is CASSSMDRAGDTQYF. DNA of the CDR3: TGTGCCAGCAGCTCCATGGACAGGGCGGGAGATACGCAGTATTTT. The full variable domain, its missing parts supplied by reference TRBV7-9 and TRBJ2-3, is DTGVSQNPRHKITKRGQNVTFRCDPISEHNRLYWYRQTLGQGPEFLTYFQNEAQLEKSRLLSDRFSAERPKGSFSTLEIQRTEQGDSAMYLCASSSMDRAGDTQYFGPGTRLTVL.

The rearrangement uses TRBV6-5 and TRBJ1-2; D uncertain. The CDR3 is made up of 14 amino acids. In germline, CDR1 is MNHEY, CDR2 SVGAGI. The V gene lost 8 bases and the J gene lost 6 bases, with 19 bases spanning the gap. The CDR3 spells CASRQADRSNGYTF. CDR3 DNA sequence: TGTGCCAGCCGGCAGGCAGACCGCAGCAATGGCTACACCTTC.

This CDR3 is CASGGETTDTQYF. The CDR3 DNA follows: TGTGCCAGCGGGGGGGAAACCACAGATACGCAGTATTTT. The chain has TRBV5-6 and TRBJ2-3; 7 bases line up with TRBD2. This CDR3 is built from 13 residues. CDR1 SGHDT and CDR2 YYEEEE come from the germline V gene. The V gene end was trimmed by 7 bases and the J gene end by 2 bases; junction bases not matched to a gene: 4.

The gene calls are TRBV27 and TRBJ1-2; D is ambiguous. Trimming removed 5 bases from V and 10 bases from J, with 17 bases in between. The CDR3 spans 13 residues. Germline CDR1 reads MNHEY; CDR2 reads SMNVEV (reference sequence). The CDR3 sequence is CASSPDVSRDYTF. DNA of the CDR3: TGTGCCAGCAGTCCGGACGTCTCCCGGGACTACACCTTC.

The V gene is TRBV11-2, the J gene TRBJ1-5; possibly TRBD1 for D (5 bases). Between the trimmed V and J ends, which lost 1 base and 4 bases, there was a span of 8 bases. The CDR3 is 14 residues long. Germline V CDR1 and CDR2: SGHAT, FQNNGV. The CDR3 protein is CASSLVEGNQPQHF. DNA of the CDR3: TGTGCCAGCAGCTTAGTAGAGGGGAATCAGCCCCAGCATTTT. The full variable domain, rest sourced from reference TRBV11-2 and TRBJ1-5, is EAGVAQSPRYKIIEKRQSVAFWCNPISGHATLYWYQQILGQGPKLLIQFQNNGVVDDSQLPKDRFSAERLKGVDSTLKIQPAKLEDSAVYLCASSLVEGNQPQHFGDGTRLSIL.

A single count supports this clone. The gene calls are TRBV30 and TRBJ2-7; TRBD1 agrees at 8 bases. Per the germline V gene, CDR1 is GTSNPN and CDR2 is SVGIG (reference sequence). The V gene end was trimmed by 8 bases and the J gene end by 0 bases; junction bases not matched to a gene: 6. This CDR3 is 13 amino acids long. In DNA, the CDR3 is TGTGCCACCTGGACAGGGCACTCCTACGAGCAGTACTTC. The encoded protein is CATWTGHSYEQYF. The complete variable domain, with remaining parts taken from reference TRBV30 and TRBJ2-7, reads SQTIHQWPATLVQPVGSPLSLECTVEGTSNPNLYWYRQAAGRGLQLLFYSVGIGQISSEVPQNLSASRPQDRQFILSSKKLLLSDSGFYLCATWTGHSYEQYFGPGTRLTVT.

The rearrangement joins TRBV6-1 to TRBJ1-1, with 7 bases lining up with TRBD1. Losses at the gene ends were 6 bases for V and 3 bases for J; bases not matched to a gene: 7. Germline V gives CDR1 MNHNS, CDR2 SASEGT. The CDR3 loop spans 14 amino acids. Here the CDR3 DNA reads TGTGCCAGCAGGGCAAGACAGGGTTACACTGAAGCTTTCTTT. Its translation is CASRARQGYTEAFF.

The V call is TRBV5-1, the J call TRBJ2-1, with 7 bases aligning to TRBD2. V trimming: 3 bases; J trimming: 0 bases; junction bases outside the gene matches: 9. In germline, CDR1 is SGHRS, CDR2 YFSETQ. The CDR3 has 17 residues. CDR3 amino acids: CASSSLTSMPSYNEQFF. The CDR3 DNA reads as TGCGCCAGCAGCTCCCTGACTAGCATGCCCTCCTACAATGAGCAGTTCTTC.

CDR3 protein: CSVEGGELAGGRSYNEQFF. The CDR3 DNA sequence: TGCAGCGTTGAAGGTGGTGAACTAGCGGGGGGTCGGTCCTACAATGAGCAGTTCTTC. The chain recombines TRBV29-1 with TRBJ2-1; 12 nucleotides line up with TRBD2. CDR1 is SQVTM, CDR2 ANQGSEA, per germline. The CDR3 length is 19 residues. With V trimmed by 1 base and J by 1 base, 11 bases remained unmatched.

The chain is built from TRBV7-6 and TRBJ2-7; D assignment may be TRBD1 or TRBD2 (5 bases each). Trimming left V 5 bases short and J 3 bases short, with 14 bases between. Germline loops: CDR1 SGHVS, CDR2 FNYEAQ. The CDR3 consists of 14 residues. CDR3 nucleotides: TGTGCCAGCAGCACAGCCGGGACGAGCTACGAGCAGTACTTC. Its protein is CASSTAGTSYEQYF.

The chain links TRBV7-2 to TRBJ1-5; a weak D match, TRBD1 (6 bases). Germline V gene lookup returns CDR1 SGHTA and CDR2 FQGNSA. V was clipped by 5 bases and J by 1 base, with 12 bases between them. The CDR3 runs 15 residues. This chain's CDR3 is CASSPQTGSNQPQHF. CDR3 in DNA: TGTGCCAGCAGCCCCCAGACAGGCAGCAATCAGCCCCAGCATTTT.

The chain couples TRBV19 to TRBJ2-7; 9 bases line up with TRBD1. CDR1 LNHDA and CDR2 SQIVND come from the germline V gene (reference sequence). The junction had 7 bases not matched to a gene; V was cut back by 5 bases and J by 2 bases. The CDR3 totals 15 residues. Written as DNA, the CDR3 is TGTGCCAGTAGTCTCGCCGGGACAGGGACCTACGAGCAGTACTTC. It is translated as CASSLAGTGTYEQYF.

The rearrangement joins TRBV18 to TRBJ2-7, with unresolved D. The CDR3 contains 15 residues. V dropped 3 bases and J dropped 6 bases, with 18 bases sitting between them. Germline CDR1 and CDR2: KGHSH and LQKENI. This CDR3 reads CASSPYWADLREQYF. The CDR3 nucleotides are TGTGCCAGCTCACCCTACTGGGCAGACCTACGCGAGCAGTACTTC.

This clone was seen more than once but under ten times. The V call is TRBV28, the J call TRBJ2-4; 7 nucleotides match TRBD1. There are 14 residues in the CDR3. J was trimmed by 4 bases and V by 3 bases; bases with no gene match: 3. Germline V gene lookup returns CDR1 MDHEN and CDR2 SYDVKM. As DNA, the CDR3 is TGTGCCAGCAGTTTCGGACAGGTGAAAAACATTCAGTACTTC. Its protein product is CASSFGQVKNIQYF.

The chain carries TRBV27 and TRBJ2-7; D is possibly TRBD1 or TRBD2 (5 bases each). Germline CDR1 MNHEY, CDR2 SMNVEV (reference sequence). V lost 8 bases to trimming and J lost 2 bases, with 19 bases between them. This CDR3 contains 15 residues. The CDR3 here is CASAKSGTGTYEQYF. CDR3 DNA: TGTGCCAGCGCCAAGTCCGGGACGGGGACCTACGAGCAGTACTTC.

The table lists this clone with a few counts. For the CDR3, the DNA is TGTGCCAGCAGTCCCGGGAACACCGGGGAGCTGTTTTTT. This gives the protein CASSPGNTGELFF. This chain uses TRBV5-6 with TRBJ2-2; D gene unclear. Trimming left V 5 bases short and J 1 base short, with 6 bases between. The CDR3 runs 13 residues. The germline V gene encodes CDR1 SGHDT and CDR2 YYEEEE.

This rearrangement joins TRBV10-3 to TRBJ2-2; possible D gene TRBD2, 5 bases. The CDR3 has 14 amino acids. Germline V gene lookup returns CDR1 ENHRY and CDR2 SYGVKD. Trimming took off 10 bases at V and 0 bases at J, with 12 bases between the two ends. CDR3 sequence: CATKQLANTGELFF. CDR3 bases: TGTGCCACCAAACAACTAGCGAACACCGGGGAGCTGTTTTTT.

This clone has a single count. The genes are TRBV2 and TRBJ1-1; D is possibly TRBD1 (5 bases). Germline CDR1 SNHLY, CDR2 FYNNEI. Trimming took 6 bases from V and 4 from J, leaving 12 bases between them. The CDR3 length is 13 residues. The CDR3 nucleotides read TGTGCCAGCAGGGAAATGGGGACCACTGAAGCTTTCTTT. Translating gives CASREMGTTEAFF.

This clone was picked up one time. The chain recombines TRBV7-2 with TRBJ1-2, with D perhaps matching TRBD1 (5 bases). Germline lookup yields CDR1 SGHTA and CDR2 FQGNSA. Trimming took off 5 bases at V and 4 bases at J, with 17 bases between the two ends. CDR3 length equals 15 residues. The CDR3 loop reads CASSPYPTASYGYTF. The CDR3, as DNA: TGTGCCAGCAGCCCATACCCGACAGCCTCCTATGGCTACACCTTC.

This clone was detected a few times. The chain has TRBV27 and TRBJ2-7; maybe TRBD2 (5 bases). The V gene lost 10 bases and the J gene lost 3 bases, with 19 bases spanning the gap. Per germline, CDR1 MNHEY and CDR2 SMNVEV (reference sequence). The CDR3 is 14 amino acids. CDR3 in DNA: TGTGCCACCAAAAATGGCCGAGGGAGCTACGAGCAGTACTTC. It specifies CATKNGRGSYEQYF.

The chain joins TRBV29-1 to TRBJ2-1; D may be TRBD1 or TRBD2 (5 bases each). V was cut by 3 bases and J by 5 bases, with 14 bases left in between. Germline CDR1 is SQVTM and CDR2 is ANQGSEA. This CDR3 contains 14 residues. CDR3 residues: CSVEGTGKNNEQFF. CDR3 in DNA: TGCAGCGTTGAGGGGACGGGAAAGAACAATGAGCAGTTCTTC.

This chain links TRBV29-1 with TRBJ2-7; 12 bases align to TRBD2. The J segment lost 9 bases and the V segment lost 2 bases, leaving 5 bases of the junction unmatched. Per the germline V gene, CDR1 is SQVTM and CDR2 is ANQGSEA. CDR3 length equals 13 residues. Here the CDR3 DNA reads TGCAGCGTTGAATCGGCTAGCGGGAGGGCGCAGTACTTC. Encoded protein: CSVESASGRAQYF.